This T cell receptor beta chain is drawn from a study of blood T cell repertoires in COVID-19. Germline CDR1 reads KGHSH; CDR2 reads LQKENI. The CDR3 has 17 amino acids. J lost 2 bases, V lost 1 base, and 7 bases had no gene match. In the authors' methods: Amplifying reference gene primers gave estimates of nucleated cell counts. Generated by immunoSEQ multiplex PCR, the TCRdb table keeps only in-frame clones and is missing some. V and J calls and clone size are copied from that table; D and trimming were computed from the DNA. The top ten clones hold 2.1% of a sample with roughly 180,000 clones, 88% of them seen once.

This clonotype originated in a man aged 65-85 years with active or convalescent COVID-19. The chain recombines TRBV18 with TRBJ2-3, with 9 bases lining up with TRBD1. The specimen was peripheral blood. The CDR3 protein is CASSPQYRGPNTDTQYF. The CDR3 DNA is TGTGCCAGCTCACCACAGTACAGGGGGCCCAACACAGATACGCAGTATTTT.